Presented here are 9 T cell receptor beta chains from one specimen sequenced in a study. TCRdb independently ran MiXCR on the RT-PCR reads; one entry per CDR3 protein. The sample consists of hundreds of thousands of distinct CDR3 sequences, about 14% of them appearing once. Sequencing was carried out using memory CD4+ T cells from blood. These receptors were taken from a female donor in good health, serving as a healthy control.

This clonotype occurred many times. The chain joins TRBV9 to TRBJ2-1, with TRBD2 matching over 7 bases. V shed 0 bases and J 9 bases; nucleotides not matched to a gene: 12. The length of the CDR3 is 16 residues. CDR1 and CDR2 from the germline V gene are SGDLS and YYNGEE. DNA for the CDR3: TGTGCCAGCAGCGTAGGGGGGGGGAGCAGTTCCCCTGAGCAGTTCTTC. As protein: CASSVGGGSSSPEQFF.

In its sample, this clonotype was seen a few times. This chain links TRBV25-1 with TRBJ2-5; D perhaps matches TRBD1 (5 bases). The V and J ends lost 3 bases and 3 bases respectively, with 20 bases between them. This CDR3 has 17 residues. In germline, CDR1 is MGHDK, CDR2 SYGVNS. The CDR3 region is CASSDWGWQGNEETQYF. The CDR3 DNA is TGTGCCAGCAGTGATTGGGGTTGGCAGGGAAACGAAGAGACCCAGTACTTC.

CDR3 in amino acids: CASSWGSATEAFF. DNA of the CDR3: TGTGCCAGCAGCTGGGGGTCCGCGACTGAAGCTTTCTTT. The V call is TRBV11-3, the J call TRBJ1-1; D is perhaps TRBD1 (5 bases). CDR1 is SGHNT, CDR2 YENEEA, per germline. With 4 bases removed from V and 5 bases from J, the gap between germline ends came to 11 bases. This CDR3 is built from 13 residues. Combining the CDR3 with reference TRBV11-3 and TRBJ1-1 gives the whole variable domain EAGVVQSPRYKIIEKKQPVAFWCNPISGHNTLYWYLQNLGQGPELLIRYENEEAVDDSQLPKDRFSAERLKGVDSTLKIQPAELGDSAVYLCASSWGSATEAFFGQGTRLTVV.

Ten or more counts support this clonotype. This chain links TRBV12-3 or TRBV12-4 with TRBJ2-1; no clear D gene. V lost 4 bases, J lost 7 bases, and 14 bases lay in between. The CDR3 has 14 residues. CDR3 amino acids: CASSSLFVENEQFF. CDR3 bases: TGTGCCAGCAGTTCCCTCTTCGTAGAAAATGAGCAGTTCTTC.

The V and J genes are TRBV29-1 and TRBJ1-2, with D tentatively TRBD1 (6 bases). The CDR3 runs to 12 residues. Germline lookup yields CDR1 SQVTM and CDR2 ANQGSEA. V was trimmed by 5 bases and J by 9 bases, leaving 16 bases between them. CDR3 nucleotide sequence: TGCAGCGTTCTCTCGGGGGGCGGGAGCTACACCTTC. Protein product: CSVLSGGGSYTF.

This clonotype was counted many times. The CDR3 region is CASSSGINQPQHF. CDR3 nucleotides: TGTGCCAGCAGCTCCGGTATCAATCAGCCCCAGCATTTT. The chain carries TRBV7-3 and TRBJ1-5; D unresolved. Per germline, CDR1 SGHTA and CDR2 FQGTGA. V was clipped by 4 bases and J by 3 bases, with 7 bases between them. The CDR3 is 13 amino acids.

Only a few counts were recorded for this clonotype. The chain employs TRBV9 and TRBJ1-3; TRBD1 agrees at 9 bases. The germline CDR1 and CDR2 sequences are SGDLS and YYNGEE. The V and J ends lost 4 bases and 2 bases, in that order; junction bases with no gene match: 7. The CDR3 loop spans 16 amino acids. The CDR3 DNA follows: TGTGCCAGCAGCATCCGGGACAGGGAGGCTGGAAACACCATATATTTT. Translated: CASSIRDREAGNTIYF. Filled out from reference TRBV9 and TRBJ1-3, the complete variable domain reads DSGVTQTPKHLITATGQRVTLRCSPRSGDLSVYWYQQSLDQGLQFLIQYYNGEERAKGNILERFSAQQFPDLHSELNLSSLELGDSALYFCASSIRDREAGNTIYFGEGSWLTVV.

Only a few counts were recorded for this clonotype. V gene TRBV18 combines with J gene TRBJ2-1, with 7 bases fitting TRBD1. Germline V gives CDR1 KGHSH, CDR2 LQKENI. Trimming cost V 4 bases and J 4 bases; bases outside gene matches: 4. The CDR3 spans 14 residues. In DNA form, the CDR3 reads TGTGCCAGCTCACAGGGACAGAATTACAATGAGCAGTTCTTC. This sequence encodes CASSQGQNYNEQFF.

The chain recombines TRBV9 with TRBJ2-1, with TRBD2 identical over 7 bases. The CDR3 is 15 amino acids. V gave up 6 bases and J gave up 0 bases; unmatched junction bases: 6. Germline V gene sequence: CDR1 SGDLS, CDR2 YYNGEE. CDR3 sequence reads: CASTTSGNSYNEQFF. The CDR3 coding sequence is TGTGCCAGCACCACGAGCGGGAACTCCTACAATGAGCAGTTCTTC.